This T cell receptor beta chain was recovered during a study of CD8+CD57+ T cells in acquired aplastic anemia. Study findings and constraints: The CD8+ Simpson's diversity of patients and controls was not significantly different.

Profiling of TCR beta VDJ combinations and CDR3 sequences used genomic DNA as template. Each CDR3 protein gets one entry after TCRdb re-called the reads with MiXCR. The sample lists more than 250,000 distinct CDR3 sequences, roughly three fifths seen once, with 7.5% to 9% in the top ten. The sample holds a few counts of this clonotype. Its antigen is undetermined. CDR3 length equals 16 residues. Germline V gene lookup returns CDR1 SEHNR and CDR2 FQNEAQ (reference sequence). Trimming removed 3 bases from V and 1 base from J, with 16 bases in between. The receptor was derived from a human donor with severe aplastic anemia or a healthy control (not recorded which). V usage is TRBV7-9 and J usage is TRBJ2-7; either TRBD1 or TRBD2 may supply D (5 bases each). Sequencing was carried out using sorted CD4+, CD8+, or CD8+CD57+ T cells (not recorded which) from PBMCs. CDR3: CASSLGDSYNSYEQYF. The CDR3 DNA follows: TGTGCCAGCAGCTTGGGAGACAGCTATAATTCCTACGAGCAGTACTTC.